Listed below are T cell receptor beta chains from one sample, sequenced in a study of blood T cells in healthy people across ages. TCRdb analysed the 5' RACE reads with MiXCR anew, one entry per CDR3 protein. The table shows around 1,500,000 distinct CDR3 sequences, with around 39% occurring only once. The source material was blood. The receptor source for this set is a woman between 18 and 29 years old in good health. Both conserved end residues are part of each CDR3. Fields, in order: V gene, CDR3 protein.

v_gene: TRBV7-2
CDR3aa: CASSFIGTDTQYF

v_gene: TRBV7-8
CDR3aa: CASSLVGVTGYEQYF

v_gene: TRBV29-1
CDR3aa: CSAEDRGGYEQYF

v_gene: TRBV25-1
CDR3aa: CASSEVKTGGRLSPLHF

v_gene: TRBV5-1
CDR3aa: CASSLEVNRGLGYTF

v_gene: TRBV4-1
CDR3aa: CASSQVSRGEDEQYF

v_gene: TRBV7-9
CDR3aa: CASSPPTGIPYNEQYF

v_gene: TRBV29-1
CDR3aa: CSVEATASGRIGLEQYF

v_gene: TRBV20-1
CDR3aa: CSALRTGFLDTEAFF

v_gene: TRBV14
CDR3aa: CASSPMRGSVSEQYF

v_gene: TRBV15
CDR3aa: CATSSPGTGGRGYTF

v_gene: TRBV5-1
CDR3aa: CASKGGQTNEKLFF